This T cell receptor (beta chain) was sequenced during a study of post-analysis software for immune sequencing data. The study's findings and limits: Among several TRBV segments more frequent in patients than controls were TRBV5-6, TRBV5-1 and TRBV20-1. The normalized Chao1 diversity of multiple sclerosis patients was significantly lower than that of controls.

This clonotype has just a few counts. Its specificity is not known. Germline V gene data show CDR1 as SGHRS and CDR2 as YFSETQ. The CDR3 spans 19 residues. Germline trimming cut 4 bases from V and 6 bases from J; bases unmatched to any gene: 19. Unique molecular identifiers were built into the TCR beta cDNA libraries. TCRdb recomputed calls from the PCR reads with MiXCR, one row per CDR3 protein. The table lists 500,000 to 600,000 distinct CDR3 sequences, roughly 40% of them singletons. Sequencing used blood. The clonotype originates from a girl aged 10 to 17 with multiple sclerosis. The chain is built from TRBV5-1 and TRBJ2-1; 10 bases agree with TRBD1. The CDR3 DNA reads TGCGCCAGCAGCACCCGCCCGGGACAGGGGCCGGTCTTGGGCAATGAGCAGTTCTTC. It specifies CASSTRPGQGPVLGNEQFF.